The sequence of this T cell receptor (beta chain) was determined in a study of neurological immune-mediated disorders. Study-wide points: The phylogenetic placement of 18 of 34 multiple sclerosis patients' repertoires in one related-CDR3 cluster constitutes a possible signature. HTLV-1-associated myelopathy led in TCR clonal expansion, while multiple sclerosis ranked lowest, below healthy controls.

The team produced cDNA through 5'RACE using 10-nucleotide random UMIs. TCRdb reprocessed the 5' RACE reads with MiXCR, giving one entry per CDR3 protein. The data hold 45,000 to 55,000 distinct CDR3 sequences, with over 3.5% observed a single time. This clonotype was recorded at least ten times. No antigen is known for it. Germline values: CDR1 DFQATT, CDR2 SNEGSKA (reference sequence). The CDR3 runs 13 residues. The germline V and J ends were trimmed by 3 bases and 6 bases, with 12 bases remaining between them. PBMCs stored at -80 C, 2 million in total, were the source of the unsorted libraries. This chain uses TRBV20-1 with TRBJ2-1, with TRBD2 as a possible D gene (6 bases). The specimen was PBMCs. The receptor was derived from a man aged 55 to 69 with multiple sclerosis. The CDR3 reads CSASSGQTNEQFF. The CDR3 DNA follows: TGCAGTGCTAGTAGCGGACAAACCAATGAGCAGTTCTTC.